This TCR beta chain derives from a study of T cell responses to AZD1222 COVID-19 vaccine (dated by TCRdb to about 2021). Regarding the study in general: Because spike-specific TCR depth and breadth did not differ between the two schedules, AZD1222 recipients who got a second dose at roughly 4 weeks were pooled with those who got a second dose at roughly 12 weeks. A total of 233 trial participants underwent TCR sequencing, of whom approximately 200 had received two doses of AZD1222 and around 25 had received two doses of the MenACWY control vaccine. Trial participants were enrolled by age into subgroups of 18-55, 56-69 and 70-plus years, and about 150, 27 and 61 TCR-sequenced participants, respectively, were included in these subgroups.

A note on this clone: This receptor's antigen is unknown. No much larger clonotype is one base removed from it; base qualities were not supplied.

The CDR3 regions of human TCRbeta chains were analyzed by immunosequencing. In the source study's methods: Repertoire TCRs were matched against a reference library of SARS-CoV-2-specific TCRs generated with the MIRA antigen-specificity platform. Breadth meant the fraction of unique TCRs that were SARS-CoV-2-associated, whereas depth meant the fraction of total T cells that were SARS-CoV-2-associated. Using the MIRA data, every spike-specific TCR was mapped to the spike region that the TCR reacted to and assigned to either a CD4 or a CD8 class. Log10-transformed breadth and depth values were compared by one-way ANOVA with Sidak's multiple comparisons tests. TCRdb provides this immuneACCESS table in a form limited to in-frame rearrangements. Some clones are lacking; in checked studies, under half of them reflect an unresolved V gene, and why the rest are absent is not known. For V, J and clone size, that table is used; D and trimming come from the DNA. The sample table shows roughly 140,000 clones, and roughly nine tenths are seen once. The ten largest make up roughly 3.6% of the sample.

Findings and caveats that apply to the study as a whole: Conclusions about previously exposed vaccinees were limited because only 6 or 7 AZD1222 recipients were SARS-CoV-2 seropositive at baseline. The whole spike protein was spanned by vaccine-associated CD4 TCRs, and dominant responses were seen in regions 160-218 and 743-854. After two AZD1222 doses, spike-specific TCR breadth and depth were significantly higher than at day 0 and than in MenACWY recipients. Participants were mostly white British, with more females than males. The authors suggested clonal diversity may have been underestimated. In the small 56-69-year group, the increase in depth fell short of significance, most likely because of low power. Because no samples from the day 14 peak response were available, repertoires could be characterized only after the peak T cell response. Reportedly, almost half of the unique spike-specific TCRs recognized epitopes lying outside the regions that are mutated in the B.1.351 and B.1.1.7 variants.

What the time point label conveys for this sample: baseline before first vaccination. Samples from vaccinated people were obtained from the UK trials COV001 and COV002, which included a single-blind randomized controlled phase 2/3 trial of AZD1222 (ChAdOx1 nCoV-19) in healthy adults. For TCRbeta chain sequencing, PBMC samples from trial participants were taken at day 0 and at day 28 after the second dose. According to the germline V gene, CDR1 reads SGHTA and CDR2 reads FQGNSA. V is pruned by 3 bases and J by 12 bases, leaving 14 bases of the junction without a gene match. From cysteine to phenylalanine, the CDR3 is 15 amino acids long. Only CDR3 DNA is held: 45 bases, read in frame from base 1.

This specimen was peripheral blood, taken on day 0 of AZD1222 vaccination. The chain was built from TRBV7-2 and TRBJ2-5, with 9 bases aligning to TRBD2. The receptor's source is an adult in good health. At the DNA level, the sequence is TGTGCCAGCAGCTTGGGATCTACTAGCGGGCCGAGGAAGTACTTC. Its protein is CASSLGSTSGPRKYF.